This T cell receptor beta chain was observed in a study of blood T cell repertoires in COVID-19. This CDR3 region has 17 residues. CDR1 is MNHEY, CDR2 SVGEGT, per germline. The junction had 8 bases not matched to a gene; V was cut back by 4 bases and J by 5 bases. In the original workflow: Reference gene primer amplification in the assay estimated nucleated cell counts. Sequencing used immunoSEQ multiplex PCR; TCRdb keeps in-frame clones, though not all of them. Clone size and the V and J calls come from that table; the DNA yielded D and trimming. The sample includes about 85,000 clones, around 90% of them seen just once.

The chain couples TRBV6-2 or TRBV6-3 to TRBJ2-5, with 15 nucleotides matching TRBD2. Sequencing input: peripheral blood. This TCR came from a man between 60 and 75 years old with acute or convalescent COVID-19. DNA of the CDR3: TGTGCCAGCAGTTCCCTTTGGACTAGCGGGGGGGCGGAGACCCAGTACTTC. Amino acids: CASSSLWTSGGAETQYF.